What follows are 27 T cell receptor beta chains derived from one specimen sequenced in a study of T cell responses to AZD1222 COVID-19 vaccine (dated by TCRdb to 2020 to 2023). Library construction relied on the immunoSEQ multiplex PCR assay. The source is immuneACCESS, and TCRdb retained only in-frame sequences with V and J called. Part of the clones is not carried over; for the studies checked, unresolved V genes explain less than half of this, and the remainder is unexplained. For this sample there are roughly 99,000 clones; approximately 90% appear just once. The ten most abundant clones make up around 8% of the sample. Reading the label with the study, this specimen's time point is: about 28 days (+/-7) after the second vaccine dose. The material sequenced was peripheral blood, taken 28 days after the second AZD1222 dose. The source is an adult who received the AZD1222 COVID-19 vaccine.

J is TRBJ2-1 and V is TRBV18, with D perhaps matching TRBD1 (6 bases). Trimming removed 6 bases from V and 10 bases from J, with 22 bases in between. The CDR3 is made up of 15 amino acids. CDR1 is KGHSH, CDR2 LQKENI, per germline. For the CDR3, the DNA is TGTGCCAGCTCTCCGACAGGTACGGCCTCAAGGGAGCAGTTCTTC. It specifies CASSPTGTASREQFF.

The CDR3 region has the DNA TGTGCCAGCAGTTTAGTGGGGAGGCAGCCCCAGCATTTT. Protein sequence: CASSLVGRQPQHF. The chain has TRBV28 and TRBJ1-5; D remains unclear. The CDR3 length is 13 residues. Germline CDR1 is MDHEN and CDR2 is SYDVKM. The V gene lost 2 bases and the J gene lost 7 bases, with 9 bases spanning the gap. The full variable domain, with the rest looked up from reference TRBV28 and TRBJ1-5, is DVKVTQSSRYLVKRTGEKVFLECVQDMDHENMFWYRQDPGLGLRLIYFSYDVKMKEKGDIPEGYSVSREKKERFSLILESASTNQTSMYLCASSLVGRQPQHFGDGTRLSIL.

The CDR3 sequence is CAISLPLGEQFF. In DNA, the CDR3 is TGTGCCATCAGCCTACCCTTAGGTGAGCAGTTCTTC. The chain combines TRBV10-3 with TRBJ2-1; no firm D call. Trimming pared 6 bases from V and 9 bases from J, leaving 12 bases between. The CDR3 runs 12 residues. Germline CDR1 and CDR2: ENHRY and SYGVKD.

This clone occurred once. The V gene is TRBV6-1, the J gene TRBJ2-3; D is uncertain. Germline V gene data show CDR1 as MNHNS and CDR2 as SASEGT. V lost 1 base and J 8 bases, leaving 7 bases between the germline ends. This CDR3 has 12 residues. The DNA for the CDR3 is TGTGCCAGCAGTGAAGGACTTCGTACGCAGTATTTT. It is translated as CASSEGLRTQYF.

The rearrangement joins TRBV2 to TRBJ2-7; the D gene could be TRBD1 or TRBD2 (5 bases each). The CDR3 is 13 amino acids. The germline V and J ends were trimmed by 8 bases and 1 base, with 12 bases remaining between them. Germline CDR1 reads SNHLY; CDR2 reads FYNNEI. The CDR3 here is CASRRDASYEQYF. In nucleotides, the CDR3 is TGTGCCAGCCGCAGGGACGCATCCTACGAGCAGTACTTC.

J is TRBJ1-2 and V is TRBV15, with 9 positions matching TRBD1. Trimming took 3 bases from V and 2 from J; bases not matched to a gene: 4. Germline V gene lookup returns CDR1 LNHNV and CDR2 YYDKDF (reference sequence). CDR3 length equals 15 residues. This CDR3 reads CATSRGQGYNYGYTF. In DNA, the CDR3 is TGTGCCACCAGCAGGGGACAGGGATACAACTATGGCTACACCTTC.

The chain employs TRBV28 and TRBJ2-7; 11 bases agree with TRBD2. Germline V CDR1 and CDR2: MDHEN, SYDVKM. The V segment lost 1 base and the J segment 4 bases; nucleotides outside the gene matches: 6. The CDR3 has 16 amino acids. In DNA form, the CDR3 reads TGTGCCAGCAGTTTATTTACTAGCGGGAGTACTTACGAGCAGTACTTC. Translating it yields CASSLFTSGSTYEQYF.

In its sample, this clone was seen once. The gene calls are TRBV15 and TRBJ2-3, with D unclear. Germline V gives CDR1 LNHNV, CDR2 YYDKDF (reference sequence). The CDR3 consists of 15 residues. V gave up 1 base and J gave up 2 bases, with 10 bases separating them. Here the CDR3 DNA reads TGTGCCACCAGCAGAGTAAATACCGACACAGATACGCAGTATTTT. Translated, it gives CATSRVNTDTDTQYF.

This chain uses TRBV6-7 with TRBJ2-7, with 7 bases lining up with TRBD1. TRBV6-7 is noted as an ORF with a role that remains uncertain. V trimming: 4 bases; J trimming: 4 bases; junction bases outside the gene matches: 13. The CDR3 sequence is 16 residues long. CDR3 region: CASSFVYGQGEYEQYF. Written as DNA, the CDR3 is TGTGCCAGCAGTTTCGTTTATGGGCAGGGGGAGTACGAGCAGTACTTC.

V usage is TRBV7-3 and J usage is TRBJ2-2, with D perhaps TRBD2 (5 bases). The germline V gene encodes CDR1 SGHTA and CDR2 FQGTGA. V gave up 0 bases and J gave up 5 bases, with 13 bases separating them. This CDR3 comprises 16 residues. The CDR3 DNA reads TGTGCCAGCAGCTTAACTAGCGCCCGTGGGACCGGGGAGCTGTTTTTT. Translation: CASSLTSARGTGELFF.

V usage is TRBV28 and J usage is TRBJ1-2; 7 positions match TRBD1. The CDR3 sequence is 17 residues long. V dropped 1 base and J dropped 0; count of bases not matched to a gene: 8. Germline V gene lookup returns CDR1 MDHEN and CDR2 SYDVKM. CDR3 nucleotide sequence: TGTGCCAGCAGTTTATCAGGCGGGACAGTAACTAACTATGGCTACACCTTC. Translation gives CASSLSGGTVTNYGYTF.

The V and J genes are TRBV12-3 or TRBV12-4 and TRBJ1-1; D is unresolved. This CDR3 contains 13 residues. V was pared by 5 bases and J by 7 bases, with 14 bases between. The CDR3 sequence: CASSPDPRGEAFF. CDR3 bases: TGTGCCAGCAGTCCCGACCCACGGGGTGAAGCTTTCTTT.

The chain carries TRBV28 and TRBJ2-3; 7 bases agree with TRBD2. The CDR3 runs 15 residues. The germline gives CDR1 MDHEN, CDR2 SYDVKM. The ends lost 6 bases at V and 0 bases at J; junction bases unmatched: 6. DNA of the CDR3: TGTGCCAGCAGGTTTAGCGGGCTTAGCACAGATACGCAGTATTTT. Amino acid sequence: CASRFSGLSTDTQYF.

The chain carries TRBV28 and TRBJ2-1, with D possibly being TRBD1 (5 bases). The CDR3 contains 14 residues. Germline V gene lookup returns CDR1 MDHEN and CDR2 SYDVKM. The germline V and J ends were trimmed by 3 bases and 0 bases, with 6 bases remaining between them. CDR3 sequence (DNA): TGTGCCAGCAGTTTTCAGGGCTCCTACAATGAGCAGTTCTTC. Encoded protein: CASSFQGSYNEQFF.

This clone is labeled as medium-sized. The rearrangement uses TRBV6-4 and TRBJ2-3; TRBD2 might be the D (6 bases). The CDR3 covers 15 residues. Trimming removed 6 bases from V and 1 base from J, with 14 bases in between. The germline V gene encodes CDR1 MRHNA and CDR2 SNTAGT. The CDR3 DNA follows: TGTGCCAGCAGCCCGGACGGAGGGGGCACAGATACGCAGTATTTT. Protein product: CASSPDGGGTDTQYF.

The rearrangement uses TRBV4-3 and TRBJ2-7, with 8 bases lining up with TRBD2. There are 15 residues in the CDR3. CDR1 and CDR2 (germline): LGHNA, YSLEER. Germline trimming cut 3 bases from V and 3 bases from J; bases unmatched to any gene: 7. The CDR3 DNA sequence: TGCGCCAGCAGCCAGACTACTAGCGGCCTCTACGAGCAGTACTTC. Protein: CASSQTTSGLYEQYF.

J is TRBJ1-5 and V is TRBV3-1 (or the pseudogene TRBV3-2), with D maybe TRBD1 (5 bases). The CDR3 loop spans 13 amino acids. V lost 7 bases to trimming and J lost 7 bases, with 14 bases between them. CDR1 LGHDT and CDR2 YNNKEL come from the germline V gene (reference sequence). CDR3 nucleotide sequence: TGTGCCAGCACCGCGGGGGGTGGGCAGCCCCAGCATTTT. Translated, it gives CASTAGGGQPQHF.

The V gene is TRBV7-9, the J gene TRBJ2-5; 10 bases line up with TRBD2. This CDR3 is 17 amino acids long. The V gene end was trimmed by 1 base and the J gene end by 4 bases; junction bases not matched to a gene: 9. Looked up from germline, CDR1 is SEHNR and CDR2 is FQNEAQ (reference sequence). CDR3 sequence (DNA): TGTGCCAGCAGCTTAGGTCCGAGCGGGAGGGCAGGAGAGACCCAGTACTTC. Translating gives CASSLGPSGRAGETQYF.

This chain joins TRBV19 and TRBJ2-1; 8 bases are shared with TRBD2. J lost 10 bases, V lost 5 bases, and 7 bases had no gene match. Germline V gene data show CDR1 as LNHDA and CDR2 as SQIVND (reference sequence). The CDR3 covers 13 residues. The CDR3 coding sequence is TGTGCCAGTAGTCTCCAGGGACTAGGGGAGCAGTTCTTC. Amino acid sequence: CASSLQGLGEQFF.

The chain employs TRBV10-1 and TRBJ1-3; D is perhaps TRBD1 (6 bases). Germline V gene data show CDR1 as WNHNN and CDR2 as SYGVQD (reference sequence). The V and J ends lost 7 bases and 0 bases respectively, with 10 bases between them. This CDR3 is built from 14 residues. For the CDR3, the DNA is TGCGCCAGCACCGGGGACACCTCTGGAAACACCATATATTTT. Protein product: CASTGDTSGNTIYF.

The J gene is TRBJ2-7, the V gene TRBV7-3; TRBD2 matches at 8 bases. The CDR3 sequence is 15 residues long. Germline assignment: CDR1 SGHTA and CDR2 FQGTGA. Trimming at V came to 0 bases and at J to 2 bases, leaving 3 bases not matched to a gene. The CDR3 loop reads CASSLTPAGAYEQYF. As DNA, the CDR3 is TGTGCCAGCAGCTTAACGCCAGCGGGGGCCTACGAGCAGTACTTC.

In DNA, the CDR3 is TGTGCCAGCAGCGTAGCCGGTAGCGGGACTTACGAGCAGTACTTC. Residues: CASSVAGSGTYEQYF. V gene TRBV9 combines with J gene TRBJ2-7; 8 bases line up with TRBD2. This CDR3 spans 15 amino acids. CDR1 SGDLS and CDR2 YYNGEE come from the germline V gene. With V trimmed by 0 bases and J by 4 bases, 6 bases remained unmatched.

For the CDR3, the DNA is TGTGCCAGTAGTAGCGAGGAGGTTCTGCGGGGCTACACCTTC. Its translation is CASSSEEVLRGYTF. The V and J genes are TRBV19 and TRBJ1-2; D not resolved. The CDR3 runs to 14 residues. V was trimmed by 4 bases and J by 8 bases, leaving 17 bases between them. In germline, CDR1 is LNHDA, CDR2 SQIVND (reference sequence).

V is TRBV6-5 and J is TRBJ2-5; a possible D gene is TRBD1 (6 bases). The V and J ends lost 5 bases and 1 base respectively, with 14 bases between them. Germline loops: CDR1 MNHEY, CDR2 SVGAGI. The CDR3 is 15 amino acids. The CDR3 spells CASSPQGRPQETQYF. The CDR3, as DNA: TGTGCCAGCAGTCCACAGGGTAGGCCCCAAGAGACCCAGTACTTC.

This clone is deemed medium-sized (0.01 to 0.1%). The CDR3 region is CASSDRTDTGNTIYF. The CDR3 region has the DNA TGTGCCAGCAGTGATAGGACGGACACTGGAAACACCATATATTTT. V is TRBV25-1 and J is TRBJ1-3; possibly TRBD1 for D (5 bases). Germline values: CDR1 MGHDK, CDR2 SYGVNS. Trimming removed 3 bases from V and 2 bases from J, with 11 bases in between. The length of the CDR3 is 15 residues.

The chain carries TRBV5-1 and TRBJ1-1; D gene unclear. The germline V gene encodes CDR1 SGHRS and CDR2 YFSETQ. The V and J ends lost 0 bases and 5 bases respectively, with 8 bases between them. The CDR3 sequence is 13 residues long. The CDR3 coding sequence is TGCGCCAGCAGCTTGGATGGGCGAACTGAAGCTTTCTTT. Translating it yields CASSLDGRTEAFF.

V is TRBV11-3 and J is TRBJ2-5, with 10 bases aligning to TRBD1. Germline-derived CDR1 and CDR2 are SGHNT and YENEEA. CDR3 length: 17 residues. Germline trimming cut 5 bases from V and 0 bases from J; bases unmatched to any gene: 9. The CDR3 DNA reads TGTGCCAGCAGCCCTTACCCCGGGACAGGGGACCAAGAGACCCAGTACTTC. Translating it yields CASSPYPGTGDQETQYF.